This T cell receptor (beta chain) was captured by sequencing in a study of blood T cell repertoires in COVID-19. Study details: From T cells, B-cell-depleted T cells, or PBMCs came the material, which was cDNA or gDNA.

Between the trimmed V and J ends, which lost 4 bases and 0 bases, there was a span of 11 bases. Germline lookup yields CDR1 SGDLS and CDR2 YYNGEE. The CDR3 runs 16 residues. Authors' methods: Reference gene primers were amplified, and this amplification served to estimate nucleated cell counts. Clones were read by immunoSEQ multiplex PCR, and TCRdb kept only the in-frame ones, dropping some. V and J calls and clone size are copied from that table; D and trimming were computed from the DNA. Found here are roughly 100,000 clones, more than 75% of them singletons; the top ten hold 5% to 8%. The sequence was collected from a human donor in a cohort sampled during active COVID-19. The specimen sequenced was peripheral blood. V usage is TRBV9 and J usage is TRBJ2-6; no clear D gene. CDR3 protein: CASSPRHHSGANVLTF. In DNA, the CDR3 is TGTGCCAGCAGCCCTCGACATCACTCTGGGGCCAACGTCCTGACTTTC.